The 6 T cell receptor beta chains below all came from one sample that was sequenced in a study of blood T cell repertoires in COVID-19. This table comes from immunoSEQ multiplex PCR, and its TCRdb copy is limited to in-frame clones, with some not included. The sample consists of 97,000 or so clones, just over 90% of them appearing once. The sample taken for sequencing was peripheral blood. The origin of the receptors is a man between 45 and 60 years old with acute or convalescent COVID-19.

The V call is TRBV5-1, the J call TRBJ2-1; 11 bases line up with TRBD2. The ends lost 2 bases at V and 4 bases at J; junction bases unmatched: 11. CDR1 and CDR2 from the germline V gene are SGHRS and YFSETQ. CDR3 size: 18 residues. The CDR3, as DNA: TGCGCCAGCAGCTTATTGACTAGCGGGGCGGGGATATACAATGAGCAGTTCTTC. This encodes CASSLLTSGAGIYNEQFF.

This chain links TRBV5-4 with TRBJ1-1, with 7 bases identical to TRBD1. This CDR3 is built from 14 residues. V was pared by 4 bases and J by 5 bases, with 8 bases of the junction left unmatched. Germline V gives CDR1 SGHNT, CDR2 YYREEE (reference sequence). CDR3 coding DNA: TGTGCCAGCAGCCCAATAACAGGGGAAACTGAAGCTTTCTTT. Its translation: CASSPITGETEAFF.

The chain joins TRBV7-9 to TRBJ1-2, with a weak D call TRBD1 (5 bases). V lost 5 bases to trimming and J lost 6 bases, with 19 bases between them. The CDR3 sequence is 15 residues long. Germline V CDR1 and CDR2: SEHNR, FQNEAQ (reference sequence). The CDR3 loop is CASSPLAGGPHGYTF. For the CDR3, the DNA is TGTGCCAGCAGCCCCCTCGCCGGGGGACCGCATGGCTACACCTTC.

This clone has just one count. This chain joins TRBV5-1 and TRBJ2-1, with D unresolved. The CDR3 is 16 residues long. Germline V gives CDR1 SGHRS, CDR2 YFSETQ. Trimming took 0 bases from V and 0 from J, leaving 10 bases between them. The chain's CDR3 is CASSLDTGSSYNEQFF. CDR3 DNA: TGCGCCAGCAGCTTGGATACGGGTAGCTCCTACAATGAGCAGTTCTTC. The variable domain in full, completed from reference TRBV5-1 and TRBJ2-1, reads KAGVTQTPRYLIKTRGQQVTLSCSPISGHRSVSWYQQTPGQGLQFLFEYFSETQRNKGNFPGRFSGRQFSNSRSEMNVSTLELGDSALYLCASSLDTGSSYNEQFFGPGTRLTVL.

The V and J genes are TRBV19 and TRBJ2-5, with 10 positions matching TRBD1. Germline V CDR1 and CDR2: LNHDA, SQIVND (reference sequence). The junction had 4 bases not matched to a gene; V was cut back by 5 bases and J by 4 bases. The CDR3 consists of 14 residues. The CDR3 sequence: CASSVGQGTETQYF. The CDR3 DNA reads TGTGCCAGTAGTGTGGGACAGGGGACAGAGACCCAGTACTTC.

For this clone: Here the CDR3 omits its conserved ending phenylalanine or tryptophan, so a read error is the likely source. The limits of the CDR3 on the DNA are not certain, so only TCRdb's listed CDR3 is given. The chain has TRBV23-1 and TRBJ1-1; the table names TRBD1, a call not compared with the DNA. TRBV23-1 is annotated as an ORF whose role is uncertain. The CDR3 is 8 amino acids long, termini counted. CDR3 sequence reads: CASSQTGS.